Described below is a single T cell receptor beta chain sequence and its context. What it binds is unknown. The PCR ran on 60 Vbeta and 13 Jbeta primers. Method: immunoSEQ multiplex PCR; TCRdb's copy keeps in-frame clones and lacks some. The repertoire holds around 100,000 clones, with over 65% as singletons. The sample originates from a study of cytomegalovirus exposure and HLA in healthy donors. CDR1 is SGHNT, CDR2 YYREEE, per germline (reference sequence). The CDR3 is 15 residues long. Trimming took off 3 bases at V and 5 bases at J, with 18 bases between the two ends. Regarding the study as a whole: In a later analysis, several top co-occurrence clusters appeared linked to parvovirus B19, influenza, CMV and Epstein-Barr virus. CMV serostatus was the sole immune exposure information available. Among the CMV-associated chains, a few were confirmed in vitro as specific for CMV antigens.

The source material was PBMCs. The origin of this receptor is a woman under 30 in good health and CMV-seropositive. The rearrangement joins TRBV5-4 to TRBJ2-7; a weak D match, TRBD1 (5 bases). CDR3 region: CASSSSRQGEDEQYF. CDR3 in DNA: TGTGCCAGCAGCTCATCCCGGCAGGGTGAGGACGAGCAGTACTTC.